Described below is a single T cell receptor beta chain sequence and its context. Antigen unknown. The trim removed 6 bases at V and 11 bases at J, leaving 9 bases unmatched. This CDR3 contains 12 residues. The germline gives CDR1 DFQATT, CDR2 SNEGSKA (reference sequence). This record belongs to a study of T cell repertoires in cytomegalovirus infection. Background on the study: Both CMV infection and a matching HLA type were indicated by public TCR beta signatures. General observations from the study: The ex vivo response was dominated by HLA-C-restricted CMV-specific TCR beta clonotypes.

TCRdb reprocessed the reads via MiXCR and lists one record per CDR3 protein. The sample carries some 130,000 distinct CDR3 sequences, around 25% recorded once. The receptor's source is a human donor in good health (CMV status not recorded). Some clones in this sample may be carry-over from other donors' samples. Sequenced sample: PBMCs, sequenced either directly or after in vitro stimulation (not recorded which). J is TRBJ1-4 and V is TRBV20-1; 7 nucleotides agree with TRBD1. CDR3 bases: TGCAGTGCCCCCGACAGGGAGGGCAAACTGTTTTTT. Its protein product is CSAPDREGKLFF.